This entry lists 2 T cell receptor beta chains sequenced from one sample in a study of blood T cell repertoires in COVID-19 (dated by TCRdb to the early 2020s). The method behind the library was the immunoSEQ multiplex PCR assay. TCRdb provides this immuneACCESS table in a form limited to in-frame rearrangements. Some clones are lacking; in checked studies, under half of them reflect an unresolved V gene, and why the rest are absent is not known. The sample yields roughly 68,000 clones; 81% were counted once. 9.2% of the sample comes from the top ten. The material sequenced was peripheral blood. These receptors all come from a human donor in a cohort sampled during active COVID-19.

This clone was recorded once. V gene TRBV5-6 combines with J gene TRBJ2-5, with D tentatively TRBD1 (5 bases). Per the germline V gene, CDR1 is SGHDT and CDR2 is YYEEEE. This CDR3 is 15 amino acids long. Trimming cost V 3 bases and J 4 bases, with 16 bases left between them. The chain's CDR3 is CASSSDSGSRETQYF. The DNA for the CDR3 is TGTGCCAGCAGCTCAGACAGTGGGTCAAGAGAGACCCAGTACTTC.

This clone was seen a handful of times. V usage is TRBV7-9 and J usage is TRBJ1-2, with a tentative D call TRBD1 (5 bases). Trimming removed 0 bases at V and 3 bases at J, with 8 bases between. Germline V gene data show CDR1 as SEHNR and CDR2 as FQNEAQ (reference sequence). The length of the CDR3 is 14 residues. CDR3 in amino acids: CASSLAGPHYGYTF. The CDR3 DNA is TGTGCCAGCAGCTTAGCGGGGCCCCACTATGGCTACACCTTC.